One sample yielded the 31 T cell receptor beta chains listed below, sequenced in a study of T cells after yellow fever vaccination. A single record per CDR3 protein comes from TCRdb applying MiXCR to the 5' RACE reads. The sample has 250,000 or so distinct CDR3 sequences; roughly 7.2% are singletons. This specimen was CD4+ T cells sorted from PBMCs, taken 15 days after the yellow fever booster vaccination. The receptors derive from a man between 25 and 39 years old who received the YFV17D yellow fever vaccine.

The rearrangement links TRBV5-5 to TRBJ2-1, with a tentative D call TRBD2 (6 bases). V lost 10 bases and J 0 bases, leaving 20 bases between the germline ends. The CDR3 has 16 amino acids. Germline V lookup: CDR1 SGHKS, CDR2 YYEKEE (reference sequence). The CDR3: CACTSATGSSYNEQFF. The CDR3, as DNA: TGTGCCTGCACATCGGCCACCGGGAGCTCCTACAATGAGCAGTTCTTC. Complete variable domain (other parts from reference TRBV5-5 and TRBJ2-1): DAGVTQSPTHLIKTRGQQVTLRCSPISGHKSVSWYQQVLGQGPQFIFQYYEKEERGRGNFPDRFSARQFPNYSSELNVNALLLGDSALYLCACTSATGSSYNEQFFGPGTRLTVL.

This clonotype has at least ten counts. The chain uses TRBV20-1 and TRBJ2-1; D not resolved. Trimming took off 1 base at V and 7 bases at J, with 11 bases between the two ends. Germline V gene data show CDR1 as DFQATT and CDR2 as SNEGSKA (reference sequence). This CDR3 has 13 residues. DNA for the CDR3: TGCAGTGCTAGAGGTATTGTGAGGAATGAGCAGTTCTTC. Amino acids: CSARGIVRNEQFF.

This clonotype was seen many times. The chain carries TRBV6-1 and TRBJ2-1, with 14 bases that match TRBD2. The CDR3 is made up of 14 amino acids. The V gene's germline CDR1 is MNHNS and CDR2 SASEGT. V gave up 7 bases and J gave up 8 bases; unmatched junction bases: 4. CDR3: CASTRLAGGDEQFF. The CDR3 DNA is TGTGCCAGCACAAGACTAGCGGGGGGGGATGAGCAGTTCTTC.

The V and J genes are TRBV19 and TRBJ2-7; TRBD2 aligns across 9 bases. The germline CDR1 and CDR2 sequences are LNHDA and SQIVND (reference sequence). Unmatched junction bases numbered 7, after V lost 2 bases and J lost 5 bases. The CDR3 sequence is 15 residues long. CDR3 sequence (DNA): TGTGCCAGTAGTATAAGTAGCGGGAGAAGACACGAGCAGTACTTC. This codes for CASSISSGRRHEQYF.

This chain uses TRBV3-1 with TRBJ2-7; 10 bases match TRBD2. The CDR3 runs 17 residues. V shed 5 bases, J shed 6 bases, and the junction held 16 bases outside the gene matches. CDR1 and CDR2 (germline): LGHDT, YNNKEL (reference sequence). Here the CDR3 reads CASSARRGLAGECEQYF. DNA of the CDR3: TGTGCCAGCAGCGCACGGAGGGGTCTAGCGGGAGAGTGCGAGCAGTACTTC.

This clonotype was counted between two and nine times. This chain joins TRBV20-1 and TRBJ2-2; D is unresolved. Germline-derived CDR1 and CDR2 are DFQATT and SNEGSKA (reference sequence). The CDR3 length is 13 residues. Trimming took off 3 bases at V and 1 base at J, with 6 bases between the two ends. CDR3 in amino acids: CSASYLNTGELFF. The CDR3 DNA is TGCAGTGCTAGTTACTTGAACACCGGGGAGCTGTTTTTT.

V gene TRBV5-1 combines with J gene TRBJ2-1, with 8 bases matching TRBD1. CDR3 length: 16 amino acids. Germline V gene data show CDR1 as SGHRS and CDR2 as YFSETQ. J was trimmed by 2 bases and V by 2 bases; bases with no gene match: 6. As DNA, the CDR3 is TGCGCCAGCAGCTTCATGGCAGGGGGCGCCTACAATGAGCAGTTCTTC. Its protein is CASSFMAGGAYNEQFF.

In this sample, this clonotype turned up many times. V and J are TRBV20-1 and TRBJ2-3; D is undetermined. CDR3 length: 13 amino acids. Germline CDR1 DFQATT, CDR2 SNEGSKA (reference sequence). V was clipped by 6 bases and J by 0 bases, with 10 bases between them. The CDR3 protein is CSAPKSSTDTQYF. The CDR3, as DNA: TGCAGTGCACCTAAGAGCAGCACAGATACGCAGTATTTT.

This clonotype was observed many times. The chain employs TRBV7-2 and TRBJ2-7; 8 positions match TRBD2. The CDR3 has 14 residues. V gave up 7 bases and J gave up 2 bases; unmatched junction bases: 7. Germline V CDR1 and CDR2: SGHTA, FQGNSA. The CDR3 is CASTLSGGPYEQYF. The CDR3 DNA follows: TGTGCCAGCACCCTAAGCGGGGGACCCTACGAGCAGTACTTC.

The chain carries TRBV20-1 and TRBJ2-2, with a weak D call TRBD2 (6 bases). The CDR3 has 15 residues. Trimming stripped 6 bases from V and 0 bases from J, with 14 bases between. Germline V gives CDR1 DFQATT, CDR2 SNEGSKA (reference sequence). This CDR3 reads CSATASESNTGELFF. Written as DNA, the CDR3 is TGCAGTGCAACCGCTAGCGAGTCGAACACCGGGGAGCTGTTTTTT.

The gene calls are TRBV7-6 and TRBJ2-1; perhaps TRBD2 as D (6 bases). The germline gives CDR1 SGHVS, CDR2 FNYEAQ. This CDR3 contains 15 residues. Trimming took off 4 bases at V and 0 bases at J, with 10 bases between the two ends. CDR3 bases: TGTGCCAGCAGCTCCGGGACTCTCTCCTACAATGAGCAGTTCTTC. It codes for CASSSGTLSYNEQFF.

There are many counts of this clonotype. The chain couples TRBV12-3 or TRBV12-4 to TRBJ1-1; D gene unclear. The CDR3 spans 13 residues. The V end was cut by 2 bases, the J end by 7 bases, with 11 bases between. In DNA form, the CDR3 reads TGTGCCAGCAGTTTACTAGGGATGGATGAAGCTTTCTTT. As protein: CASSLLGMDEAFF.

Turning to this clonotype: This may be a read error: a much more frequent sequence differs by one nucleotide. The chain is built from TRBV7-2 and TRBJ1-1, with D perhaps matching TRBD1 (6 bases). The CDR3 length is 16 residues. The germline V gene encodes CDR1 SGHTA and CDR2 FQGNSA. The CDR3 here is CSSSLLPTGLNTEAFF. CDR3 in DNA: TGTTCCAGCAGCTTACTGCCGACAGGCCTGAACACTGAAGCTTTCTTT.

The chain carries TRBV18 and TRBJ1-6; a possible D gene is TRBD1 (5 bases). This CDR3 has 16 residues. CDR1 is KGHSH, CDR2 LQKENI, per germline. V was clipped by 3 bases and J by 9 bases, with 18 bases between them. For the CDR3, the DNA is TGTGCCAGCTCACCGGACACTGGGCCAAGGATTTCACCCCTCCACTTT. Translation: CASSPDTGPRISPLHF. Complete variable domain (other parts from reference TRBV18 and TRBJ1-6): NAGVMQNPRHLVRRRGQEARLRCSPMKGHSHVYWYRQLPEEGLKFMVYLQKENIIDESGMPKERFSAEFPKEGPSILRIQQVVRGDSAAYFCASSPDTGPRISPLHFGNGTRLTVT.

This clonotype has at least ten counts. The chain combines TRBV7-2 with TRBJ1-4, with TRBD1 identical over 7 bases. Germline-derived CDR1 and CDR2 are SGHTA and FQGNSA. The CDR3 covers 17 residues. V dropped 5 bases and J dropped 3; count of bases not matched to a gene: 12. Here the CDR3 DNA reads TGTGCCAGCAGCCCCGGGACAGCCCCCCGATCTAATGAAAAACTGTTTTTT. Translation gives CASSPGTAPRSNEKLFF.

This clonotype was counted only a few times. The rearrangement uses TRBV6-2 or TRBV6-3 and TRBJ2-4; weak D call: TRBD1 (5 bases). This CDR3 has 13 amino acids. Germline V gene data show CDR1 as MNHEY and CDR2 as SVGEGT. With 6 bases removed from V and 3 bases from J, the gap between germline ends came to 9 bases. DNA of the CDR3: TGTGCCAGCAGCCAGGGCCACAAAAACATTCAGTACTTC. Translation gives CASSQGHKNIQYF.

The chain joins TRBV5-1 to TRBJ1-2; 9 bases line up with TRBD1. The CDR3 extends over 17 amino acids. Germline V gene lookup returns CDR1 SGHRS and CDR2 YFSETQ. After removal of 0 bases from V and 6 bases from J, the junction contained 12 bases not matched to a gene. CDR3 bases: TGCGCCAGCAGCTTGGGACTGGGAACAGGGGGCCAAGATGGCTACACCTTC. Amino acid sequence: CASSLGLGTGGQDGYTF.

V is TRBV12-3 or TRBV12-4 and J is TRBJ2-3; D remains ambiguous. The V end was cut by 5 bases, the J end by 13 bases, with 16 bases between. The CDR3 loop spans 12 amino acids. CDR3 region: CASSALEGFEYF. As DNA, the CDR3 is TGTGCCAGCAGTGCGTTGGAAGGGTTCGAGTATTTT.

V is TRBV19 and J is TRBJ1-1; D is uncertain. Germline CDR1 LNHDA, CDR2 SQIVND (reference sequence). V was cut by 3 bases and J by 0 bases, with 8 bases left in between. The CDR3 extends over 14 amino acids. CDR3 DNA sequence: TGTGCCAGTAGTATCACCGGGATGAACACTGAAGCTTTCTTT. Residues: CASSITGMNTEAFF.

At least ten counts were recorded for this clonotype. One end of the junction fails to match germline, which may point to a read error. This CDR3 reads CASSLTGTGSYGYTF. CDR3 DNA sequence: TGTGCCAGCAGCCTAACCGGGACAGGTAGCTATGGCTACACCTTC. The chain couples TRBV7-3 to TRBJ1-2; 8 nucleotides align to TRBD1. Germline-derived CDR1 and CDR2 are SGHTA and FQGTGA. The CDR3 consists of 15 residues.

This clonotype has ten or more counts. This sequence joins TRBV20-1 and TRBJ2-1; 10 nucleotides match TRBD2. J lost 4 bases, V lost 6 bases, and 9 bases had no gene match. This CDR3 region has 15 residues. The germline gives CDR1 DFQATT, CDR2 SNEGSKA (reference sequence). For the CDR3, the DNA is TGCAGTGCCCTGGCTGGTAGCGGGAGGTACAATGAGCAGTTCTTC. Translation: CSALAGSGRYNEQFF.

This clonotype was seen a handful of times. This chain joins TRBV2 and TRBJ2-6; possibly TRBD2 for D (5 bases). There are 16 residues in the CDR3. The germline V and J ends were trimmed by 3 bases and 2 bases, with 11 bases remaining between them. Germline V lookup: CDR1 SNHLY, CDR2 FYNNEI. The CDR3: CASSDRGYAGANVLTF. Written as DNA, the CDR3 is TGTGCCAGCAGTGATCGAGGGTACGCTGGGGCCAACGTCCTGACTTTC.

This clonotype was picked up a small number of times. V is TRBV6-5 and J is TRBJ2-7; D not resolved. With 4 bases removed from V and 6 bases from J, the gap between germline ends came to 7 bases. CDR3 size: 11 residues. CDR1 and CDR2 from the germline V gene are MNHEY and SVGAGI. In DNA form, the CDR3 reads TGTGCCAGCAGTTCCCCCCTCGAGCAGTACTTC. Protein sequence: CASSSPLEQYF.

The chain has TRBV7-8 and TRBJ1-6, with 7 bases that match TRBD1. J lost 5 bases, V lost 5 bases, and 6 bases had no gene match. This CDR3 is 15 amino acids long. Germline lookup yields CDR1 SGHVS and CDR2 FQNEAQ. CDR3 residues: CASSARQGDNSPLHF. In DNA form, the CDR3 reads TGTGCCAGCAGCGCCCGACAGGGCGATAATTCACCCCTCCACTTT.

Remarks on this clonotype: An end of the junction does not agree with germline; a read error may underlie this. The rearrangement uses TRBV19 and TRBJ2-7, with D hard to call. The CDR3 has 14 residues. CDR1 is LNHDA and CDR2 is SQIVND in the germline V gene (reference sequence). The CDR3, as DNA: TGTGCCAGTAGTACGAGAGTTTCCGCCTACGCGCAGTACTTC. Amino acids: CASSTRVSAYAQYF. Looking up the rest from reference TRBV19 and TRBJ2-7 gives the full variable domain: DGGITQSPKYLFRKEGQNVTLSCEQNLNHDAMYWYRQDPGQGLRLIYYSQIVNDFQKGDIAEGYSVSREKKESFPLTVTSAQKNPTAFYLCASSTRVSAYAQYFGPGTRLTVT.

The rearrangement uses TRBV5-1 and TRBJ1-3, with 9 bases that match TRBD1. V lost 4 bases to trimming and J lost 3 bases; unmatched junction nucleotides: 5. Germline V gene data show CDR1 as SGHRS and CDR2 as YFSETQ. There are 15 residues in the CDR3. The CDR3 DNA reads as TGCGCCAGCAGCAAGGGACAGGGTAATGGAAACACCATATATTTT. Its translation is CASSKGQGNGNTIYF.

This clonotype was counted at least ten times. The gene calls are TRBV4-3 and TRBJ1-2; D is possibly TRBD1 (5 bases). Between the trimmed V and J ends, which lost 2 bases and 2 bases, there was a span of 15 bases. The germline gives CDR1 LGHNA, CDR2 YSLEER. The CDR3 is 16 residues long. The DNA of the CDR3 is TGCGCCAGCAGCCAAATATCAATGACAGCGAACTATGGCTACACCTTC. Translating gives CASSQISMTANYGYTF.

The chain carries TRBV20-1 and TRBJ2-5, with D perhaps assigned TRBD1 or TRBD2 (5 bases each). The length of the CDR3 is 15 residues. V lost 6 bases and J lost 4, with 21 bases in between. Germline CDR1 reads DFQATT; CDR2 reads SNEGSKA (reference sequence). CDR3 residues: CSAQAQPGPGETQYF. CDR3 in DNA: TGCAGTGCCCAAGCCCAACCGGGGCCGGGAGAGACCCAGTACTTC.

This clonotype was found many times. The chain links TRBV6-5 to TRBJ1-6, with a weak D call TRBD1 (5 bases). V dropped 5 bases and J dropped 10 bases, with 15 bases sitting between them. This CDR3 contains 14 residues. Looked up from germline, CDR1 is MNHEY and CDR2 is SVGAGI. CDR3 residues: CASSLLKGSSPLHF. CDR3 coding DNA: TGTGCCAGCAGTCTACTAAAGGGGAGCTCACCCCTCCACTTT.

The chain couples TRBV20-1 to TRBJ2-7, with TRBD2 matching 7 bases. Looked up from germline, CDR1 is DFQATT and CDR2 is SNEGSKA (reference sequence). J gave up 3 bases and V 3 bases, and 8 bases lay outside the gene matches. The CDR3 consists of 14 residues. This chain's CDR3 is CSASDPSGLYEQYF. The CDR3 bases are TGCAGTGCTAGTGACCCTAGCGGACTCTACGAGCAGTACTTC.

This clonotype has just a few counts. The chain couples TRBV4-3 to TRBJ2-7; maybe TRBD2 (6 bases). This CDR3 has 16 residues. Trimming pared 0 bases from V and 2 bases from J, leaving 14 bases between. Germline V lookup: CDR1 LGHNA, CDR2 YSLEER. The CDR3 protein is CASSQDSGTATYEQYF. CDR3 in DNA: TGCGCCAGCAGCCAAGACTCCGGGACTGCCACCTACGAGCAGTACTTC.